This is a list of T cell receptor beta chains from one sample in a study of T-cell reconstitution after alpha-beta-depleted transplantation in children. TCRdb re-analysed the PCR reads in MiXCR, keeping a single row per CDR3 protein. The table shows under 450,000 distinct CDR3 sequences, with 15% to 20% occurring only once. The sample here was PBMCs, mostly from graft donor cells, taken 360 days after TCRalphabeta/CD19-depleted stem cell transplant. The receptors stem from a boy younger than two who had a stem cell transplant for Wiskott-Aldrich syndrome, so the T cells may come from the graft donor. Both conserved end residues are part of each CDR3. Each record gives: CDR3 protein, CDR3 DNA, J gene, clone size, V gene, D gene. A D gene is named only where the DNA matches it firmly. Expanded clones are given a class, and other clones once, few, many or no size at all.

CDR3aa: CATSPRRGLHGYTGELFF
CDR3nt: TGTGCCACCAGTCCCCGCAGGGGCCTCCATGGGTACACCGGGGAGCTGTTTTTT
j_gene: TRBJ2-2
abundance: few
v_gene: TRBV24-1
d_gene: -

CDR3aa: CASSTWTGWTDTQYF
CDR3nt: TGCGCCAGCAGCACTTGGACAGGGTGGACAGATACGCAGTATTTT
j_gene: TRBJ2-3
abundance: -
v_gene: TRBV5-1
d_gene: TRBD1

CDR3aa: CASSAPRVDTPYEQYF
CDR3nt: TGTGCCAGCAGCGCCCCCCGGGTGGACACTCCCTACGAGCAGTACTTC
j_gene: TRBJ2-7
abundance: -
v_gene: TRBV7-9
d_gene: -

CDR3aa: CASKVPLATGTPGSCFF
CDR3nt: -
j_gene: TRBJ2-2
abundance: few
v_gene: TRBV6-1
d_gene: -

CDR3aa: CSALKETQYF
CDR3nt: TGCAGTGCATTAAAAGAGACCCAGTACTTC
j_gene: TRBJ2-5
abundance: few
v_gene: TRBV20-1
d_gene: -

CDR3aa: CASSLAGRGVYNEQFF
CDR3nt: TGTGCCAGCAGCTTGGCTGGGCGGGGGGTATACAATGAGCAGTTCTTC
j_gene: TRBJ2-1
abundance: -
v_gene: TRBV5-6
d_gene: TRBD2

CDR3aa: CASSLTSGPLQETQYF
CDR3nt: TGTGCCAGCTCACTCACTTCCGGGCCCCTCCAAGAGACCCAGTACTTC
j_gene: TRBJ2-5
abundance: -
v_gene: TRBV18
d_gene: -

CDR3aa: CASSGLGEETQYF
CDR3nt: TGCGCCAGCAGCGGACTAGGGGAAGAGACCCAGTACTTC
j_gene: TRBJ2-5
abundance: -
v_gene: TRBV10-2
d_gene: TRBD2

CDR3aa: CSVDGYNEQFF
CDR3nt: TGCAGCGTTGACGGGTACAATGAGCAGTTCTTC
j_gene: TRBJ2-1
abundance: -
v_gene: TRBV29-1
d_gene: -

CDR3aa: CSVEGREAYNSPLHF
CDR3nt: TGCAGCGTCGAGGGCAGGGAAGCCTATAATTCACCCCTCCACTTT
j_gene: TRBJ1-6
abundance: few
v_gene: TRBV29-1
d_gene: -

CDR3aa: CAISEGLAMNNEQFF
CDR3nt: TGTGCCATCAGTGAGGGACTAGCCATGAACAATGAGCAGTTCTTC
j_gene: TRBJ2-1
abundance: -
v_gene: TRBV10-3
d_gene: TRBD2

CDR3aa: CASSGDGGRHEQFF
CDR3nt: TGTGCCAGCAGCGGCGACGGCGGGAGACATGAGCAGTTCTTC
j_gene: TRBJ2-1
abundance: -
v_gene: TRBV9
d_gene: TRBD2

CDR3aa: CASSLFQGTSTGELFF
CDR3nt: TGCGCCAGCAGCCTCTTTCAGGGCACGAGCACCGGGGAGCTGTTTTTT
j_gene: TRBJ2-2
abundance: -
v_gene: TRBV5-1
d_gene: -

CDR3aa: CASSFVRREGGNEQFF
CDR3nt: TGTGCCAGCAGTTTCGTTCGGCGGGAAGGAGGCAATGAGCAGTTCTTC
j_gene: TRBJ2-1
abundance: -
v_gene: TRBV12-3/TRBV12-4
d_gene: -

CDR3aa: CASSQDLRETQYF
CDR3nt: TGCGCCAGCAGCCAAGATCTAAGGGAGACCCAGTACTTC
j_gene: TRBJ2-5
abundance: many
v_gene: TRBV4-3
d_gene: -

CDR3aa: CASSQGPGGEQFF
CDR3nt: TGCGCCAGCAGCCAAGGACCCGGGGGTGAGCAGTTCTTC
j_gene: TRBJ2-1
abundance: -
v_gene: TRBV4-3
d_gene: -

CDR3aa: CASSLRTPGYEQYF
CDR3nt: TGTGCCAGCAGCTTACGGACTCCAGGGTACGAGCAGTACTTC
j_gene: TRBJ2-7
abundance: few
v_gene: TRBV7-9
d_gene: -

CDR3aa: CASSFAGYGYTF
CDR3nt: TGTGCCAGCAGCTTCGCAGGATATGGCTACACCTTC
j_gene: TRBJ1-2
abundance: few
v_gene: TRBV7-9
d_gene: -

CDR3aa: CASRQTVSYNEQFF
CDR3nt: TGCGCCAGCAGACAGACAGTCTCCTACAATGAGCAGTTCTTC
j_gene: TRBJ2-1
abundance: -
v_gene: TRBV4-1
d_gene: -

CDR3aa: CASSGTGPNSPLHF
CDR3nt: TGTGCCAGCAGTGGGACAGGGCCTAATTCACCCCTCCACTTT
j_gene: TRBJ1-6
abundance: -
v_gene: TRBV12-3/TRBV12-4
d_gene: TRBD1

CDR3aa: CASSPQAGDRGYEQYF
CDR3nt: TGTGCCAGCTCACCACAAGCAGGGGACAGGGGCTACGAGCAGTACTTC
j_gene: TRBJ2-7
abundance: few
v_gene: TRBV18
d_gene: TRBD1

CDR3aa: CATSRGDWGGNTGELFF
CDR3nt: TGTGCCACCAGCAGAGGGGATTGGGGCGGGAACACCGGGGAGCTGTTTTTT
j_gene: TRBJ2-2
abundance: few
v_gene: TRBV15
d_gene: -

CDR3aa: CASSSEMMGEQFF
CDR3nt: TGTGCCAGCAGTTCCGAAATGATGGGTGAGCAGTTCTTC
j_gene: TRBJ2-1
abundance: few
v_gene: TRBV27
d_gene: -

CDR3aa: CASSPQQGSSYEQYF
CDR3nt: TGTGCCAGCTCACCACAGCAGGGTAGCTCCTACGAGCAGTACTTC
j_gene: TRBJ2-7
abundance: few
v_gene: TRBV18
d_gene: -

CDR3aa: CASSQREDTKDDTAKFF
CDR3nt: TGCGCCAGCAGCCAAAGAGAGGACACCAAGGATGACACTGCGAAGTTCTTC
j_gene: TRBJ2-1
abundance: -
v_gene: TRBV4-1
d_gene: -

CDR3aa: CASSVRLAGANTGELFF
CDR3nt: TGCGCCAGCAGCGTTAGGTTAGCGGGAGCAAACACCGGGGAGCTGTTTTTT
j_gene: TRBJ2-2
abundance: -
v_gene: TRBV5-1
d_gene: TRBD2

CDR3aa: CSARKRESGTGELFF
CDR3nt: TGCAGTGCTAGGAAACGGGAGTCAGGGACCGGGGAGCTGTTTTTT
j_gene: TRBJ2-2
abundance: -
v_gene: TRBV20-1
d_gene: -

CDR3aa: CASNFLRGENPLHF
CDR3nt: TGTGCCAGCAATTTCCTTAGGGGGGAAAACCCCCTCCACTTT
j_gene: TRBJ1-6
abundance: -
v_gene: TRBV2
d_gene: -

CDR3aa: CSASRQGSGNQPQHF
CDR3nt: TGCAGTGCTAGTCGACAGGGAAGCGGCAATCAGCCCCAGCATTTT
j_gene: TRBJ1-5
abundance: few
v_gene: TRBV20-1
d_gene: TRBD1

CDR3aa: CASGFAATGANEQFF
CDR3nt: TGTGCCAGCGGATTTGCGGCGACAGGGGCCAATGAGCAGTTCTTC
j_gene: TRBJ2-1
abundance: few
v_gene: TRBV6-1
d_gene: TRBD1

CDR3aa: CASSEKLNTGELFF
CDR3nt: TGTGCCAGCAGCGAAAAGTTGAACACCGGGGAGCTGTTTTTT
j_gene: TRBJ2-2
abundance: -
v_gene: TRBV7-9
d_gene: -

CDR3aa: CASSPFGRGYEQYF
CDR3nt: TGTGCCAGCAGTCCCTTTGGGAGGGGTTACGAGCAGTACTTC
j_gene: TRBJ2-7
abundance: -
v_gene: TRBV7-9
d_gene: TRBD2

CDR3aa: CASEKGRGGTDTQYF
CDR3nt: TGCGCCAGCGAGAAGGGACGGGGGGGAACAGATACGCAGTATTTT
j_gene: TRBJ2-3
abundance: -
v_gene: TRBV4-1
d_gene: TRBD2

CDR3aa: CASSSQAWQGAYEQYF
CDR3nt: TGCGCCAGCAGCTCCCAGGCGTGGCAGGGGGCGTACGAGCAGTACTTC
j_gene: TRBJ2-7
abundance: -
v_gene: TRBV5-1
d_gene: TRBD1

CDR3aa: CASSRLLAGGPINEQFF
CDR3nt: TGCGCCAGCAGCCGCCTTCTAGCGGGGGGGCCGATCAATGAGCAGTTCTTC
j_gene: TRBJ2-1
abundance: -
v_gene: TRBV5-1
d_gene: TRBD2

CDR3aa: CASSYTGGIETYEQYF
CDR3nt: TGTGCCAGCAGCTACACGGGAGGCATAGAAACCTACGAGCAGTACTTC
j_gene: TRBJ2-7
abundance: -
v_gene: TRBV5-6
d_gene: TRBD2

CDR3aa: CASSVRDYRFTDTQYF
CDR3nt: TGTGCCAGCAGCGTAAGGGACTACCGCTTCACAGATACGCAGTATTTT
j_gene: TRBJ2-3
abundance: -
v_gene: TRBV2
d_gene: TRBD2

CDR3aa: CASSARGREEETQYF
CDR3nt: TGTGCCAGCAGCGCCAGGGGGCGCGAGGAAGAGACCCAGTACTTC
j_gene: TRBJ2-5
abundance: few
v_gene: TRBV11-3
d_gene: TRBD1

CDR3aa: CASSFGAKYEQYF
CDR3nt: TGCGCCAGCAGCTTTGGGGCTAAATACGAGCAGTACTTC
j_gene: TRBJ2-7
abundance: -
v_gene: TRBV5-1
d_gene: -

CDR3aa: CSARLAGTYNEQFF
CDR3nt: TGCAGTGCTAGACTAGCGGGGACCTACAATGAGCAGTTCTTC
j_gene: TRBJ2-1
abundance: few
v_gene: TRBV20-1
d_gene: TRBD2

CDR3aa: CAISSWTGPSTDTQYF
CDR3nt: TGTGCCATCAGTTCATGGACAGGGCCTAGCACAGATACGCAGTATTTT
j_gene: TRBJ2-3
abundance: few
v_gene: TRBV10-3
d_gene: TRBD1

CDR3aa: CAISESQGGGLNTEAFF
CDR3nt: TGTGCCATCAGTGAATCACAGGGAGGGGGGCTGAACACTGAAGCTTTCTTT
j_gene: TRBJ1-1
abundance: few
v_gene: TRBV10-3
d_gene: -

CDR3aa: CSVAPERNIQYF
CDR3nt: TGCAGCGTTGCTCCAGAGCGGAACATTCAGTACTTC
j_gene: TRBJ2-4
abundance: many
v_gene: TRBV29-1
d_gene: -